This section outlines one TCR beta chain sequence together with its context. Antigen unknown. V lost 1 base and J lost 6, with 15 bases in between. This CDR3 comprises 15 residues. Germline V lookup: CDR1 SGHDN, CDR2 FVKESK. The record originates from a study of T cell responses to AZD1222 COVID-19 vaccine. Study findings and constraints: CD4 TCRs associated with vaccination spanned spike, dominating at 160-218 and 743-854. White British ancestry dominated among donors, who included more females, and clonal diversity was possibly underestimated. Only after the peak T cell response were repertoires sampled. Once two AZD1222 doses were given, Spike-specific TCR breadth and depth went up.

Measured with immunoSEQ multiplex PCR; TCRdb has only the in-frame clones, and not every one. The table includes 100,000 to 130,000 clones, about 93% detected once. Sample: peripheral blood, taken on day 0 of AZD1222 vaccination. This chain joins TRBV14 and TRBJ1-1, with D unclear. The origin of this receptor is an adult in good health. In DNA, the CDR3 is TGTGCCAGCAGCCAAGTTCCGGGTTTGTTATCTGAAGCTTTCTTT. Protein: CASSQVPGLLSEAFF.